This passage covers 23 T cell receptor beta chains from one sample sequenced in a study of blood T cell repertoires in COVID-19. Using immunoSEQ multiplex PCR, the repertoire was profiled, and TCRdb retains in-frame clones only, with some absent. Altogether around 300,000 clones are present, roughly 86% being singletons, with the ten largest covering less than 3%. The sequenced sample consisted of PBMCs or T cells enriched from blood (not recorded which). The receptor source for this set is a woman under 30 who had recovered from COVID-19.

The genes are TRBV2 and TRBJ2-3; D uncertain. Looked up from germline, CDR1 is SNHLY and CDR2 is FYNNEI. The CDR3 covers 15 residues. With 0 bases removed from V and 2 bases from J, the gap between germline ends came to 9 bases. The CDR3 here is CASSEARLSTDTQYF. The CDR3 DNA reads TGTGCCAGCAGTGAAGCGCGATTATCCACAGATACGCAGTATTTT. Full variable domain (outside the CDR3, taken from reference TRBV2 and TRBJ2-3): EPEVTQTPSHQVTQMGQEVILRCVPISNHLYFYWYRQILGQKVEFLVSFYNNEISEKSEIFDDQFSVERPDGSNFTLKIRSTKLEDSAMYFCASSEARLSTDTQYFGPGTRLTVL.

This sequence joins TRBV28 and TRBJ2-7; TRBD1 agrees at 8 bases. Germline V lookup: CDR1 MDHEN, CDR2 SYDVKM. There are 16 residues in the CDR3. V was pared by 1 base and J by 2 bases, with 7 bases of the junction left unmatched. The CDR3 protein is CASSLSLGQEPYEQYF. CDR3 in DNA: TGTGCCAGCAGTTTATCTTTGGGACAGGAACCCTACGAGCAGTACTTC.

The J gene is TRBJ1-4, the V gene TRBV15; D remains unclear. The CDR3 has 15 amino acids. Trimming left V 3 bases short and J 4 bases short, with 12 bases between. CDR1 and CDR2 (germline): LNHNV, YYDKDF (reference sequence). The CDR3 protein is CATSRERNRNEKLFF. The CDR3 DNA follows: TGTGCCACCAGCAGGGAGCGGAACCGTAATGAAAAACTGTTTTTT.

The CDR3 bases are TGCGCCAGCAGCCACGGGAGGAGTCGCTCCTACGAGCAGTACTTC. Its protein is CASSHGRSRSYEQYF. The chain recombines TRBV4-1 with TRBJ2-7; 7 positions agree with TRBD2. V was clipped by 3 bases and J by 0 bases; unmatched bases: 5. The germline V gene encodes CDR1 MGHRA and CDR2 YSYEKL. This CDR3 has 15 amino acids.

The chain recombines TRBV6-6 with TRBJ2-1; TRBD1 aligns across 9 bases. V shed 0 bases and J 9 bases; nucleotides not matched to a gene: 9. The CDR3 has 16 amino acids. Germline V gene lookup returns CDR1 MNHNY and CDR2 SVGAGI (reference sequence). The CDR3 is CASSYSGQGFVGEQFF. As DNA, the CDR3 is TGTGCCAGCAGTTACTCTGGACAGGGGTTCGTGGGTGAGCAGTTCTTC.

This chain connects TRBV5-1 to TRBJ2-2; maybe TRBD1 (6 bases). Trimming took off 7 bases at V and 2 bases at J, with 15 bases between the two ends. Per germline, CDR1 SGHRS and CDR2 YFSETQ. The CDR3 is 15 residues long. CDR3 loop: CASQAGTLNTGELFF. DNA for the CDR3: TGCGCCAGCCAGGCCGGGACACTTAACACCGGGGAGCTGTTTTTT.

There are a few counts of this clone. V gene TRBV6-2 or TRBV6-3 combines with J gene TRBJ1-5, with D perhaps matching TRBD1 (5 bases). V dropped 6 bases and J dropped 3 bases, with 15 bases sitting between them. Germline CDR1 MNHEY, CDR2 SVGEGT. The CDR3 is 15 amino acids. The DNA of the CDR3 is TGTGCCAGCAGCCAATCGGGGGGTTACAATCAGCCCCAGCATTTT. It encodes CASSQSGGYNQPQHF.

The genes are TRBV20-1 and TRBJ2-1; TRBD2 might be the D (5 bases). Trimming pared 3 bases from V and 1 base from J, leaving 13 bases between. Germline assignment: CDR1 DFQATT and CDR2 SNEGSKA (reference sequence). The CDR3 has 15 amino acids. CDR3 protein: CSASSKGVSYNEQFF. For the CDR3, the DNA is TGCAGTGCTAGTTCGAAGGGAGTATCCTACAATGAGCAGTTCTTC.

The V gene is TRBV3-1 (or the pseudogene TRBV3-2), the J gene TRBJ2-7; D may be TRBD1 (5 bases). Per germline, CDR1 LGHDT and CDR2 YNNKEL (reference sequence). The CDR3 length is 14 residues. With 1 base removed from V and 5 bases from J, the gap between germline ends came to 12 bases. Here the CDR3 reads CASSQVSGLDEQYF. In DNA, the CDR3 is TGTGCCAGCAGCCAAGTGTCAGGGCTTGACGAGCAGTACTTC.

The genes are TRBV25-1 and TRBJ1-6, with 7 nucleotides matching TRBD1. There are 14 residues in the CDR3. The ends lost 8 bases at V and 10 bases at J; junction bases unmatched: 11. Germline CDR1 MGHDK, CDR2 SYGVNS. CDR3 nucleotide sequence: TGTGCCAGCGGATGGGGACAGCCCAACTCACCCCTCCACTTT. Amino acid sequence: CASGWGQPNSPLHF.

This clone was detected a few times. V is TRBV28 and J is TRBJ2-7; TRBD2 is a possible D gene (6 bases). The CDR3 has 12 residues. Germline CDR1 reads MDHEN; CDR2 reads SYDVKM. With 6 bases removed from V and 9 bases from J, the gap between germline ends came to 15 bases. This CDR3 reads CASSPAGPVQYF. CDR3 sequence (DNA): TGTGCCAGCAGCCCAGCGGGTCCGGTGCAGTACTTC.

The chain joins TRBV18 to TRBJ1-1, with D unclear. V was trimmed by 2 bases and J by 4 bases, leaving 11 bases between them. The CDR3 runs to 14 residues. Germline CDR1 is KGHSH and CDR2 is LQKENI. The CDR3 region has the DNA TGTGCCAGCTCACCATCCCAGGCCCCCACTGAAGCTTTCTTT. It encodes CASSPSQAPTEAFF.

The chain recombines TRBV19 with TRBJ1-3, with D hard to call. CDR1 and CDR2 (germline): LNHDA, SQIVND (reference sequence). The CDR3 runs 13 residues. Trimming stripped 5 bases from V and 8 bases from J, with 13 bases between. The CDR3 DNA follows: TGTGCCAGTAGTCCCCAACCCGCGGACACCATATATTTT. Residues: CASSPQPADTIYF.

J is TRBJ1-6 and V is TRBV19, with 7 nucleotides matching TRBD1. Germline V gene data show CDR1 as LNHDA and CDR2 as SQIVND (reference sequence). J lost 6 bases, V lost 4 bases, and 6 bases had no gene match. CDR3 length equals 15 residues. The CDR3 nucleotides are TGTGCCAGTAGTAGGTTCCGGGACAGTAATTCACCCCTCCACTTT. It translates to CASSRFRDSNSPLHF.

This sequence joins TRBV10-3 and TRBJ2-1, with D tentatively TRBD2 (5 bases). V was trimmed by 0 bases and J by 0 bases, leaving 15 bases between them. CDR3 length: 18 amino acids. CDR1 is ENHRY and CDR2 is SYGVKD in the germline V gene. DNA for the CDR3: TGTGCCATCAGTGAGTCGGGGAGCAGGATAAGCTCCTACAATGAGCAGTTCTTC. It is translated as CAISESGSRISSYNEQFF.

V gene TRBV20-1 combines with J gene TRBJ2-7, with no clear D. This CDR3 spans 11 amino acids. The V end lost 0 bases, the J end lost 4 bases, and 4 bases lay between the germline ends. Germline CDR1 and CDR2: DFQATT and SNEGSKA (reference sequence). For the CDR3, the DNA is TGCAGTGCTAGAGAACGGTACGAGCAGTACTTC. Translation gives CSARERYEQYF.

The chain links TRBV4-3 to TRBJ1-1; TRBD1 matches at 8 bases. With 2 bases clipped from V and 1 base from J, the junction kept 3 bases outside the gene matches. Per the germline V gene, CDR1 is LGHNA and CDR2 is YSLEER. This CDR3 is built from 15 residues. CDR3 DNA: TGCGCCAGCAGCCAAACCACAGGGGGGAACACTGAAGCTTTCTTT. Amino acid sequence: CASSQTTGGNTEAFF.

The chain has TRBV19 and TRBJ2-3, with TRBD2 matching over 9 bases. CDR3 length: 14 amino acids. Losses at the gene ends were 6 bases for V and 6 bases for J; bases not matched to a gene: 7. Looked up from germline, CDR1 is LNHDA and CDR2 is SQIVND (reference sequence). For the CDR3, the DNA is TGTGCCAGTAGCCCGGGACTAGCATCCGATACGCAGTATTTT. It is translated as CASSPGLASDTQYF.

The chain links TRBV29-1 to TRBJ2-7; no reliable D call. The V end was cut by 1 base, the J end by 4 bases, with 8 bases between. The CDR3 is 12 amino acids. Germline V gene lookup returns CDR1 SQVTM and CDR2 ANQGSEA. The CDR3, as DNA: TGCAGCGTTGAAGGAGCTAGTTACGAGCAGTACTTC. Protein: CSVEGASYEQYF.

The rearrangement links TRBV15 to TRBJ2-3, with D maybe TRBD2 (6 bases). This CDR3 comprises 18 residues. V lost 1 base to trimming and J lost 2 bases, with 19 bases between them. Per the germline V gene, CDR1 is LNHNV and CDR2 is YYDKDF (reference sequence). The DNA of the CDR3 is TGTGCCACCAGCAGAGTGCGGGGCCGTCTACCCCCCACAGATACGCAGTATTTT. This codes for CATSRVRGRLPPTDTQYF.

The rearrangement links TRBV15 to TRBJ1-3; perhaps TRBD1 as D (5 bases). Germline CDR1 is LNHNV and CDR2 is YYDKDF (reference sequence). The CDR3 totals 17 residues. The germline V and J ends were trimmed by 0 bases and 0 bases, with 12 bases remaining between them. This chain's CDR3 is CATSRDLAGDSGNTIYF. In DNA, the CDR3 is TGTGCCACCAGCAGAGATTTAGCGGGGGACTCTGGAAACACCATATATTTT.

V is TRBV18 and J is TRBJ1-4; a weak D match, TRBD1 (6 bases). From germline, CDR1 is KGHSH and CDR2 LQKENI. Deletions cut 4 bases from V and 0 bases from J, with 12 bases between. CDR3 length equals 16 residues. This chain's CDR3 is CASSLTGIATNEKLFF. CDR3 coding DNA: TGTGCCAGCTCACTCACAGGGATCGCAACTAATGAAAAACTGTTTTTT.

Comments on this clone: Other DNA sequences from this sample encode an identical CDR3 as well. V gene TRBV11-2 combines with J gene TRBJ2-7; 8 nucleotides align to TRBD1. The V segment lost 4 bases and the J segment 3 bases; nucleotides outside the gene matches: 5. This CDR3 has 14 amino acids. Per germline, CDR1 SGHAT and CDR2 FQNNGV. CDR3 sequence (DNA): TGTGCCAGCAGCTCCGGGACAGGAATCTACGAGCAGTACTTC. Encoded protein: CASSSGTGIYEQYF. Using reference TRBV11-2 and TRBJ2-7 for the parts outside the CDR3, the full variable domain is EAGVAQSPRYKIIEKRQSVAFWCNPISGHATLYWYQQILGQGPKLLIQFQNNGVVDDSQLPKDRFSAERLKGVDSTLKIQPAKLEDSAVYLCASSSGTGIYEQYFGPGTRLTVT.